The 30 T cell receptor beta chains in this list originate from one sample, sequenced in a study of blood T cell repertoires in COVID-19. Repertoires were generated with immunoSEQ multiplex PCR, while TCRdb's copy carries only in-frame clones and drops some. The sample has fewer than 120,000 clones; less than 85% are singletons. The sequenced material came from peripheral blood. All receptors come from an elderly woman with acute or convalescent COVID-19.

The chain uses TRBV10-3 and TRBJ1-2; D is unclear. V was pared by 7 bases and J by 2 bases, with 5 bases between. The CDR3 is made up of 11 amino acids. CDR1 ENHRY and CDR2 SYGVKD come from the germline V gene. The CDR3 sequence: CAITGNYGYTF. In nucleotides, the CDR3 is TGTGCCATCACGGGGAACTATGGCTACACCTTC.

The rearrangement uses TRBV4-1 and TRBJ2-3, with 9 bases that match TRBD2. Germline V gene data show CDR1 as MGHRA and CDR2 as YSYEKL. There are 17 residues in the CDR3. Germline trimming cut 3 bases from V and 3 bases from J; bases unmatched to any gene: 10. This CDR3 is CASSQPSISGGTDTQYF. The CDR3 coding sequence is TGCGCCAGCAGCCAGCCCTCCATTAGCGGGGGAACAGATACGCAGTATTTT.

The V gene is TRBV11-2, the J gene TRBJ2-3, with no clear D. This CDR3 is 13 amino acids long. Germline V gene data show CDR1 as SGHAT and CDR2 as FQNNGV. V shed 2 bases and J shed 3 bases, with 6 bases lying between them. CDR3 loop: CASSLSLTDTQYF. CDR3 nucleotide sequence: TGTGCCAGCAGCTTATCACTAACAGATACGCAGTATTTT.

The rearrangement joins TRBV12-3 or TRBV12-4 to TRBJ1-1; TRBD1 matches 12 bases. Unmatched junction bases numbered 3, after V lost 7 bases and J lost 6 bases. The CDR3 is 13 residues long. The chain's CDR3 is CASTGTGGSEAFF. The CDR3 bases are TGTGCCAGCACCGGGACAGGGGGCTCTGAAGCTTTCTTT.

The rearrangement joins TRBV10-3 to TRBJ2-6; D uncertain. Germline V gene sequence: CDR1 ENHRY, CDR2 SYGVKD. V was pared by 0 bases and J by 3 bases, with 6 bases between. CDR3 length: 15 residues. CDR3 loop: CAISESSFGANVLTF. In DNA, the CDR3 is TGTGCCATCAGTGAGTCGAGTTTTGGGGCCAACGTCCTGACTTTC.

The chain combines TRBV5-1 with TRBJ1-5; TRBD1 matches at 10 bases. Germline CDR1 and CDR2: SGHRS and YFSETQ. The CDR3 is 15 residues long. V trimming: 4 bases; J trimming: 3 bases; junction bases outside the gene matches: 4. The CDR3 region is CASSLGQGDNQPQHF. The CDR3, as DNA: TGCGCCAGCAGCCTAGGACAGGGGGACAATCAGCCCCAGCATTTT.

The gene calls are TRBV30 and TRBJ1-6, with a tentative D call TRBD1 (5 bases). Per the germline V gene, CDR1 is GTSNPN and CDR2 is SVGIG (reference sequence). V lost 3 bases to trimming and J lost 12 bases, with 21 bases between them. CDR3 length equals 15 residues. CDR3 bases: TGTGCCTGGAGCGGCATGACAGCGGGGATAGGACCCCTCCACTTT. It encodes CAWSGMTAGIGPLHF.

The chain recombines TRBV6-2 or TRBV6-3 with TRBJ1-3; D is unclear. The CDR3 totals 15 residues. Germline V gene data show CDR1 as MNHEY and CDR2 as SVGEGT. V lost 0 bases to trimming and J lost 3 bases, with 9 bases between them. The CDR3 reads CASSYSPGNGNTIYF. The CDR3 nucleotides are TGTGCCAGCAGTTACTCCCCAGGAAATGGAAACACCATATATTTT.

V is TRBV29-1 and J is TRBJ1-5, with 10 bases matching TRBD1. The junction had 4 bases not matched to a gene; V was cut back by 4 bases and J by 4 bases. Germline V gene lookup returns CDR1 SQVTM and CDR2 ANQGSEA. This CDR3 region has 14 residues. In DNA, the CDR3 is TGCAGCGTTGGAGGACAGGGGGAAAATCAGCCCCAGCATTTT. Protein product: CSVGGQGENQPQHF.

The CDR3 here is CASREALGELFF. The CDR3, as DNA: TGTGCCAGCAGGGAAGCGTTAGGGGAGCTGTTTTTT. The chain employs TRBV11-3 and TRBJ2-2; D call uncertain. CDR1 and CDR2 from the germline V gene are SGHNT and YENEEA. V was clipped by 6 bases and J by 8 bases, with 10 bases between them. CDR3 length: 12 residues.

This clone was seen more than once but under ten times. This chain uses TRBV28 with TRBJ1-2, with D perhaps TRBD1 (6 bases). CDR1 and CDR2 (germline): MDHEN, SYDVKM. The CDR3 has 16 amino acids. V gave up 6 bases and J gave up 4 bases, with 21 bases separating them. CDR3 DNA: TGTGCCAGCAGGCAAAGGCCCGGACAGAGAGGCTATGGCTACACCTTC. Its translation: CASRQRPGQRGYGYTF.

The V and J genes are TRBV4-1 and TRBJ2-7; 12 bases map to TRBD1. Germline V gene data show CDR1 as MGHRA and CDR2 as YSYEKL. With V trimmed by 6 bases and J by 0 bases, 12 bases remained unmatched. The length of the CDR3 is 18 residues. The chain's CDR3 is CASSQEGQGAEGSYEQYF. For the CDR3, the DNA is TGCGCCAGCAGTCAGGAGGGACAGGGGGCAGAGGGCTCCTACGAGCAGTACTTC.

J is TRBJ2-4 and V is TRBV27; D might be TRBD2 (5 bases). Trimming cost V 0 bases and J 1 base, with 13 bases left between them. The CDR3 length is 17 residues. The germline V gene encodes CDR1 MNHEY and CDR2 SMNVEV (reference sequence). CDR3 sequence (DNA): TGTGCCAGCAGTTTATCTTCTGGCAGGAGGGCCAAAAACATTCAGTACTTC. Residues: CASSLSSGRRAKNIQYF.

In its sample, this clone was seen once. V and J are TRBV4-3 and TRBJ2-5, with 10 bases that match TRBD1. CDR1 LGHNA and CDR2 YSLEER come from the germline V gene. V lost 4 bases and J lost 1; bases outside the gene matches: 3. The CDR3 covers 15 residues. The CDR3 DNA reads TGCGCCAGCAGCCCCAGGACAGGGGGCCAAGAGACCCAGTACTTC. It encodes CASSPRTGGQETQYF.

The chain links TRBV15 to TRBJ1-2; 11 positions match TRBD1. The CDR3 has 18 amino acids. The V gene end was trimmed by 0 bases and the J gene end by 0 bases; junction bases not matched to a gene: 6. CDR1 and CDR2 from the germline V gene are LNHNV and YYDKDF (reference sequence). The CDR3 loop is CATSRDRLGQGANYGYTF. The CDR3 bases are TGTGCCACCAGCAGAGATCGTTTGGGACAGGGGGCTAACTATGGCTACACCTTC.

The chain has TRBV6-2 or TRBV6-3 and TRBJ2-7, with 12 bases lining up with TRBD2. Germline trimming cut 0 bases from V and 2 bases from J; bases unmatched to any gene: 8. The CDR3 length is 18 residues. The germline gives CDR1 MNHEY, CDR2 SVGEGT. CDR3: CASSYSIITSGGTYEQYF. The DNA for the CDR3 is TGTGCCAGCAGTTACTCTATCATTACTAGCGGGGGGACCTACGAGCAGTACTTC.

This chain joins TRBV28 and TRBJ2-4, with a tentative D call TRBD1 (6 bases). The germline V gene has CDR1 MDHEN and CDR2 SYDVKM. V was trimmed by 4 bases and J by 8 bases, leaving 18 bases between them. The CDR3 extends over 15 amino acids. The CDR3 protein is CASSSQGPVGHIQYF. For the CDR3, the DNA is TGTGCCAGCAGTTCACAGGGCCCGGTAGGGCACATTCAGTACTTC.

The chain joins TRBV7-2 to TRBJ1-2; 8 bases line up with TRBD1. CDR3 length equals 13 residues. Germline CDR1 reads SGHTA; CDR2 reads FQGNSA. The junction had 6 bases not matched to a gene; V was cut back by 4 bases and J by 8 bases. The CDR3 DNA reads TGTGCCAGCAGCTATACCGGGACAGGAGGCTACACCTTC. Protein sequence: CASSYTGTGGYTF.

This chain links TRBV20-1 with TRBJ2-7; possibly TRBD2 for D (5 bases). Germline V lookup: CDR1 DFQATT, CDR2 SNEGSKA (reference sequence). V lost 3 bases to trimming and J lost 0 bases, with 15 bases between them. The length of the CDR3 is 15 residues. The CDR3 sequence: CSASHPTGFSYEQYF. CDR3 DNA sequence: TGCAGTGCTAGTCATCCCACGGGGTTCTCCTACGAGCAGTACTTC.

The chain has TRBV13 and TRBJ1-5, with D maybe TRBD1 (5 bases). The V and J ends lost 5 bases and 3 bases respectively, with 11 bases between them. The CDR3 consists of 14 residues. CDR1 and CDR2 from the germline V gene are PRHDT and FYEKMQ (reference sequence). The DNA of the CDR3 is TGTGCCAGCAGCCTAGACAGAATCAATCAGCCCCAGCATTTT. This gives the protein CASSLDRINQPQHF.

The rearrangement uses TRBV2 and TRBJ1-6; D is possibly TRBD1 (5 bases). The V end was cut by 11 bases, the J end by 9 bases, with 17 bases between. Looked up from germline, CDR1 is SNHLY and CDR2 is FYNNEI. The CDR3 spans 13 residues. The chain's CDR3 is CAQGGSGSSPLHF. Here the CDR3 DNA reads TGTGCCCAGGGAGGGAGCGGGAGTTCACCCCTCCACTTT.

The chain uses TRBV6-2 or TRBV6-3 and TRBJ2-3, with TRBD1 matching 7 bases. The CDR3 has 16 residues. V gave up 2 bases and J gave up 4 bases; unmatched junction bases: 9. In germline, CDR1 is MNHEY, CDR2 SVGEGT. CDR3 sequence reads: CASSYGPRGQADTQYF. Here the CDR3 DNA reads TGTGCCAGCAGTTACGGTCCGAGGGGGCAAGCAGATACGCAGTATTTT.

The CDR3 here is CASRSSTNEKLFF. CDR3 bases: TGTGCCAGCCGTAGCTCAACTAATGAAAAACTGTTTTTT. V and J are TRBV12-3 or TRBV12-4 and TRBJ1-4; D gene uncertain. The CDR3 has 13 amino acids. Trimming pared 8 bases from V and 0 bases from J, leaving 7 bases between.

The chain uses TRBV14 and TRBJ1-5; D might be TRBD1 (6 bases). The germline V gene has CDR1 SGHDN and CDR2 FVKESK. The CDR3 consists of 13 residues. V was pared by 2 bases and J by 11 bases, with 13 bases between. The CDR3 DNA is TGTGCCAGCAGCCAAACAGTAAGGGGGACCCAGCATTTT. Protein product: CASSQTVRGTQHF.

The sample holds a few counts of this clone. The chain is built from TRBV14 and TRBJ1-2; possibly TRBD1 for D (6 bases). The CDR3 length is 21 residues. Trimming pared 2 bases from V and 4 bases from J, leaving 32 bases between. CDR1 and CDR2 (germline): SGHDN, FVKESK. The CDR3 sequence: CASSQFPTFTGSAASAYGYTF. In DNA, the CDR3 is TGTGCCAGCAGCCAATTCCCCACCTTTACAGGGTCCGCTGCGTCTGCCTATGGCTACACCTTC.

This chain uses TRBV9 with TRBJ2-2; 13 bases map to TRBD2. CDR1 is SGDLS, CDR2 YYNGEE, per germline. The CDR3 is made up of 19 amino acids. Trimming removed 1 base from V and 0 bases from J; junction bases left unmatched: 6. CDR3 region: CASSVLPTSGGPNTGELFF. The CDR3 DNA reads as TGTGCCAGCAGCGTACTCCCGACTAGCGGGGGGCCGAACACCGGGGAGCTGTTTTTT. Full variable domain (missing parts from reference TRBV9 and TRBJ2-2): DSGVTQTPKHLITATGQRVTLRCSPRSGDLSVYWYQQSLDQGLQFLIQYYNGEERAKGNILERFSAQQFPDLHSELNLSSLELGDSALYFCASSVLPTSGGPNTGELFFGEGSRLTVL.

This clone was seen just once. V gene TRBV5-1 combines with J gene TRBJ1-1, with TRBD1 as a possible D gene (6 bases). Germline-derived CDR1 and CDR2 are SGHRS and YFSETQ. Trimming removed 0 bases from V and 11 bases from J, with 17 bases in between. This CDR3 has 14 amino acids. The CDR3 region is CASSLEDSSLEAFF. The CDR3 bases are TGCGCCAGCAGCTTGGAGGACAGTAGCCTTGAGGCTTTCTTT.

V gene TRBV6-5 combines with J gene TRBJ2-2; 8 nucleotides align to TRBD2. The CDR3 is made up of 15 amino acids. Per the germline V gene, CDR1 is MNHEY and CDR2 is SVGAGI. V dropped 6 bases and J dropped 4; count of bases not matched to a gene: 7. CDR3 coding DNA: TGTGCCAGCAGAACTCGAACTAGCGGCACCGGGGAGCTGTTTTTT. Protein sequence: CASRTRTSGTGELFF.

The sample holds many counts of this clone. The CDR3 loop is CSVAMGTGSGNTIYF. For the CDR3, the DNA is TGCAGCGTAGCAATGGGGACAGGCTCTGGAAACACCATATATTTT. The rearrangement uses TRBV29-1 and TRBJ1-3, with 8 bases identical to TRBD1. CDR3 length: 15 amino acids. Losses at the gene ends were 6 bases for V and 0 bases for J; bases not matched to a gene: 7. Germline V gene lookup returns CDR1 SQVTM and CDR2 ANQGSEA.

The V call is TRBV21-1, the J call TRBJ1-5; TRBD1 reflects the table's D call only, with no check against the DNA. TRBV21-1 is described as a pseudogene. The CDR3 is 18 amino acids. This CDR3 is CASSKRGGRDRGNQPQHF. The CDR3 DNA reads as TGTGCCAGCAGCAAAAGGGGGGGCAGAGACAGGGGTAATCAGCCCCAGCATTTT.